The 30 T cell receptor beta chains listed next were all sequenced from one sample in a study of shared clonotypes between healthy human individuals. Clones were sequenced by immunoSEQ multiplex PCR, and TCRdb holds only the in-frame ones, with some missing. The data hold 1.5 million to 2.5 million clones, with less than 95% observed a single time. Naive-designated CD8 cells lacked CD45RO, were positively enriched for CCR7, and omitted terminally differentiated effector memory CD45RA+ cells. The sequenced sample was naive CD8+ T cells sorted from blood. The source is a man younger than 35 in good health.

The J gene is TRBJ2-7, the V gene TRBV5-6; possible D gene TRBD1, 5 bases. The CDR3 consists of 14 residues. The V and J ends lost 3 bases and 6 bases respectively, with 16 bases between them. CDR1 and CDR2 from the germline V gene are SGHDT and YYEEEE. CDR3 residues: CASSSDSPPLEQYF. CDR3 bases: TGTGCCAGCAGCTCCGACAGTCCACCTCTCGAGCAGTACTTC.

This clone showed up just a few times. Other DNA variants within this sample encode the same CDR3. The rearrangement links TRBV7-6 to TRBJ1-6; D is unclear. The germline V and J ends were trimmed by 3 bases and 1 base, with 4 bases remaining between them. Germline-derived CDR1 and CDR2 are SGHVS and FNYEAQ. The CDR3 runs to 14 residues. The CDR3 DNA is TGTGCCAGCAGCTTGGGATCCTATAATTCACCCCTCCACTTT. Its translation is CASSLGSYNSPLHF.

For this clone: The identical CDR3 is also encoded by other nucleotide sequences in the sample. The CDR3: CASSLSSAEQYF. The CDR3 nucleotides are TGTGCCAGCAGCTTGTCGAGCGCCGAGCAGTACTTC. The rearrangement uses TRBV11-2 and TRBJ2-7; no clear D. V lost 3 bases to trimming and J lost 6 bases, with 9 bases between them. CDR3 length equals 12 residues. Germline values: CDR1 SGHAT, CDR2 FQNNGV.

The genes are TRBV30 and TRBJ1-1, with D possibly TRBD1 on 5 matching bases. CDR3 size: 14 residues. V shed 4 bases and J shed 3 bases, with 15 bases lying between them. Germline-derived CDR1 and CDR2 are GTSNPN and SVGIG (reference sequence). CDR3: CAWTPGVADTEAFF. CDR3 bases: TGTGCCTGGACGCCGGGGGTAGCGGACACTGAAGCTTTCTTT.

The V call is TRBV20-1, the J call TRBJ2-1; D possibly matches TRBD1 or TRBD2 (5 bases each). The V gene's germline CDR1 is DFQATT and CDR2 SNEGSKA (reference sequence). The CDR3 has 11 residues. Deletions cut 5 bases from V and 8 bases from J, with 10 bases between. CDR3 region: CSAGDLYEQFF. In nucleotides, the CDR3 is TGCAGTGCTGGGGACCTTTATGAGCAGTTCTTC.

In its sample, this clone was seen a few times. This chain links TRBV7-9 with TRBJ1-2, with TRBD1 as a possible D gene (5 bases). The V gene's germline CDR1 is SEHNR and CDR2 FQNEAQ (reference sequence). The CDR3 contains 16 residues. Trimming removed 1 base at V and 6 bases at J, with 18 bases between. CDR3 region: CASSLGQGYPEDGYTF. The CDR3 DNA reads TGTGCCAGCAGCTTAGGGCAGGGCTATCCCGAGGATGGCTACACCTTC. The whole variable domain, remainder taken from reference TRBV7-9 and TRBJ1-2, is DTGVSQNPRHKITKRGQNVTFRCDPISEHNRLYWYRQTLGQGPEFLTYFQNEAQLEKSRLLSDRFSAERPKGSFSTLEIQRTEQGDSAMYLCASSLGQGYPEDGYTFGSGTRLTVV.

Only one count was recorded for this clone. The V call is TRBV7-8, the J call TRBJ2-1, with TRBD2 identical over 15 bases. Germline V gene data show CDR1 as SGHVS and CDR2 as FQNEAQ. The CDR3 runs 20 residues. V was clipped by 5 bases and J by 3 bases; unmatched bases: 14. This CDR3 reads CASSLGLAGGIGIGYNEQFF. CDR3 nucleotide sequence: TGTGCCAGCAGCCTCGGACTAGCGGGGGGGATAGGTATAGGCTACAATGAGCAGTTCTTC.

The rearrangement joins TRBV11-2 to TRBJ1-1; D is uncertain. Trimming took 4 bases from V and 0 from J, leaving 15 bases between them. CDR3 size: 16 residues. Germline loops: CDR1 SGHAT, CDR2 FQNNGV. The CDR3 spells CASSSGRPALNTEAFF. The CDR3 bases are TGTGCCAGCAGCTCCGGTCGCCCGGCCTTGAACACTGAAGCTTTCTTT. Drawing the rest from reference TRBV11-2 and TRBJ1-1, the complete variable domain is EAGVAQSPRYKIIEKRQSVAFWCNPISGHATLYWYQQILGQGPKLLIQFQNNGVVDDSQLPKDRFSAERLKGVDSTLKIQPAKLEDSAVYLCASSSGRPALNTEAFFGQGTRLTVV.

The rearrangement uses TRBV6-1 and TRBJ1-1; TRBD1 matches 10 bases. Trimming cost V 2 bases and J 2 bases; bases outside gene matches: 8. Germline CDR1 is MNHNS and CDR2 is SASEGT. The CDR3 spans 17 residues. This chain's CDR3 is CASSERDRGPLNTEAFF. In DNA form, the CDR3 reads TGTGCCAGCAGTGAACGGGACAGGGGCCCGCTAAACACTGAAGCTTTCTTT.

V is TRBV7-3 and J is TRBJ2-3; D is unresolved. Trimming removed 1 base at V and 1 base at J, with 3 bases between. Germline assignment: CDR1 SGHTA and CDR2 FQGTGA. The CDR3 has 13 amino acids. DNA for the CDR3: TGTGCCAGCAGCTTAATCGGCACAGATACGCAGTATTTT. It codes for CASSLIGTDTQYF.

The genes are TRBV19 and TRBJ1-4, with TRBD1 as a possible D gene (6 bases). Germline CDR1 is LNHDA and CDR2 is SQIVND (reference sequence). The CDR3 is 14 residues long. V was shortened by 3 bases and J by 3 bases, with 8 bases between the two germline ends. The CDR3 coding sequence is TGTGCCAGTAGTATGGGGGCGGCTAATGAAAAACTGTTTTTT. Encoded protein: CASSMGAANEKLFF. The entire variable domain, with the rest obtained from reference TRBV19 and TRBJ1-4, is as follows: DGGITQSPKYLFRKEGQNVTLSCEQNLNHDAMYWYRQDPGQGLRLIYYSQIVNDFQKGDIAEGYSVSREKKESFPLTVTSAQKNPTAFYLCASSMGAANEKLFFGSGTQLSVL.

This clone has only one observation. The CDR3 loop reads CASRPLDRENYEQYF. CDR3 sequence (DNA): TGTGCCAGCAGACCATTGGACAGGGAGAACTACGAGCAGTACTTC. The genes are TRBV27 and TRBJ2-7, with 8 nucleotides matching TRBD1. Germline V CDR1 and CDR2: MNHEY, SMNVEV (reference sequence). The CDR3 is made up of 15 amino acids. With V trimmed by 6 bases and J by 3 bases, 10 bases remained unmatched.

J is TRBJ2-7 and V is TRBV4-3; the D gene is possibly TRBD2 (5 bases). CDR3 length: 14 residues. Looked up from germline, CDR1 is LGHNA and CDR2 is YSLEER. V lost 0 bases to trimming and J lost 4 bases, with 10 bases between them. The CDR3 region has the DNA TGCGCCAGCAGCCAAGATCGGAGGTGGTACGAGCAGTACTTC. Protein sequence: CASSQDRRWYEQYF.

As regards this clone: The same CDR3 is also encoded by other DNA sequences in this sample. The chain is built from TRBV27 and TRBJ2-1; D is unresolved. Germline V gene data show CDR1 as MNHEY and CDR2 as SMNVEV (reference sequence). Trimming removed 2 bases from V and 0 bases from J, with 8 bases in between. This CDR3 has 15 residues. The CDR3 bases are TGTGCCAGCAGTTTAGGGCCGAGCTCCTACAATGAGCAGTTCTTC. Protein sequence: CASSLGPSSYNEQFF.

The V gene is TRBV9, the J gene TRBJ1-2; TRBD1 might be the D (5 bases). Trimming removed 3 bases at V and 8 bases at J, with 14 bases between. This CDR3 has 13 amino acids. Germline CDR1 reads SGDLS; CDR2 reads YYNGEE. In nucleotides, the CDR3 is TGTGCCAGCAGCGCAACAGCAGGGTTAGGCTACACCTTC. This gives the protein CASSATAGLGYTF.

The V gene is TRBV7-9, the J gene TRBJ2-7; 9 bases are a match to TRBD2. Germline CDR1 reads SEHNR; CDR2 reads FQNEAQ (reference sequence). Trimming removed 11 bases from V and 3 bases from J; junction bases left unmatched: 11. The CDR3 has 14 residues. The CDR3 coding sequence is TGTGCCGTCGGAGAGCTAGCGGGAAGCTACGAGCAGTACTTC. Translated: CAVGELAGSYEQYF.

Comment on this clone: Additional DNA sequences in this sample encode the identical CDR3. The chain has TRBV2 and TRBJ2-7; 9 nucleotides align to TRBD1. Germline CDR1 is SNHLY and CDR2 is FYNNEI. With 6 bases clipped from V and 1 base from J, the junction kept 4 bases outside the gene matches. The CDR3 has 14 amino acids. The CDR3: CASRGQGGSYEQYF. The CDR3 DNA sequence: TGTGCCAGCAGGGGACAGGGAGGATCCTACGAGCAGTACTTC.

The chain is built from TRBV7-8 and TRBJ1-1, with 7 bases that match TRBD1. Germline CDR1 reads SGHVS; CDR2 reads FQNEAQ. This CDR3 comprises 13 residues. Trimming took 5 bases from V and 4 from J; bases not matched to a gene: 4. The CDR3 DNA is TGTGCCAGCAGCGTGGGACAGTCCACTGAAGCTTTCTTT. Amino acid sequence: CASSVGQSTEAFF.

V and J are TRBV9 and TRBJ2-7; D perhaps matches TRBD1 (6 bases). This CDR3 has 15 residues. Germline V gives CDR1 SGDLS, CDR2 YYNGEE. V lost 0 bases to trimming and J lost 6 bases, with 16 bases between them. CDR3 in amino acids: CASSVEGQTGAEQYF. CDR3 DNA: TGTGCCAGCAGCGTAGAAGGCCAGACAGGAGCCGAGCAGTACTTC.

Worth noting for this clone: The same CDR3 also results from other DNA sequences found in this sample. The chain couples TRBV27 to TRBJ1-2; maybe TRBD1 (5 bases). Trimming cost V 9 bases and J 5 bases, with 13 bases left between them. Germline CDR1 and CDR2: MNHEY and SMNVEV (reference sequence). There are 12 residues in the CDR3. The CDR3 DNA reads TGTGCCAGTCAGGGACCGAATTATGGCTACACCTTC. Its translation: CASQGPNYGYTF.

The chain carries TRBV5-6 and TRBJ2-3; D unresolved. Trimming cost V 0 bases and J 4 bases, with 9 bases left between them. Germline V gene data show CDR1 as SGHDT and CDR2 as YYEEEE. The length of the CDR3 is 14 residues. The CDR3 bases are TGTGCCAGCAGCTTGGCCTACGCCCCAGATACGCAGTATTTT. It is translated as CASSLAYAPDTQYF.

This chain connects TRBV25-1 to TRBJ1-2; D gene uncertain. Germline lookup yields CDR1 MGHDK and CDR2 SYGVNS. Trimming shortened V by 4 bases and J by 4 bases, and 7 bases separated the two germline ends. This CDR3 is 12 amino acids long. Written as DNA, the CDR3 is TGTGCCAGCAGTGCCGGGATCTATGGCTACACCTTC. Translated, it gives CASSAGIYGYTF.

The rearrangement joins TRBV14 to TRBJ2-2; the D gene is possibly TRBD1 (5 bases). This CDR3 comprises 19 residues. The V and J ends lost 2 bases and 6 bases respectively, with 25 bases between them. The germline V gene has CDR1 SGHDN and CDR2 FVKESK. CDR3 bases: TGTGCCAGCAGCCAAAGTCCGCACAGGACGTTGGTATTGGCCGGGGAGCTGTTTTTT. Amino acid sequence: CASSQSPHRTLVLAGELFF. Filled out from reference TRBV14 and TRBJ2-2, the complete variable domain reads EAGVTQFPSHSVIEKGQTVTLRCDPISGHDNLYWYRRVMGKEIKFLLHFVKESKQDESGMPNNRFLAERTGGTYSTLKVQPAELEDSGVYFCASSQSPHRTLVLAGELFFGEGSRLTVL.

Here the CDR3 reads CASSIPRQTDEAFF. CDR3 DNA: TGTGCCAGTAGTATCCCTCGGCAAACGGATGAAGCTTTCTTT. The chain is built from TRBV19 and TRBJ1-1; D is undetermined. V lost 3 bases and J 7 bases, leaving 15 bases between the germline ends. The germline V gene has CDR1 LNHDA and CDR2 SQIVND (reference sequence). The CDR3 runs 14 residues.

The J gene is TRBJ1-6, the V gene TRBV7-9; no definite D call. Trimming took 4 bases from V and 11 from J, leaving 15 bases between them. The CDR3 is made up of 14 amino acids. Germline assignment: CDR1 SEHNR and CDR2 FQNEAQ (reference sequence). The CDR3: CASSSGEIPTPLHF. As DNA, the CDR3 is TGTGCCAGCAGCTCAGGCGAAATACCCACACCCCTCCACTTT.

This clone was recorded only once. Mismatch with germline at one junction end may stem from a read error. The chain has TRBV10-3 and TRBJ2-3; 10 bases fit TRBD2. Germline CDR1 is ENHRY and CDR2 is SYGVKD. The CDR3 covers 16 residues. Here the CDR3 DNA reads TGTGCCGTCAGTTCCCCTCTAGCGGGAGTATCAGATACGCAGTATTTT. It specifies CAVSSPLAGVSDTQYF.

With respect to this clone: The same CDR3 arises from other DNA sequences in this sample as well. The chain recombines TRBV9 with TRBJ2-7, with D maybe TRBD2 (7 bases). The CDR3 consists of 14 residues. Looked up from germline, CDR1 is SGDLS and CDR2 is YYNGEE. V was trimmed by 2 bases and J by 3 bases, leaving 12 bases between them. The CDR3 DNA follows: TGTGCCAGCAGCGTGGACGGGGGGCTCTACGAGCAGTACTTC. Translated, it gives CASSVDGGLYEQYF.

This clone is a singleton in its sample. Other DNA sequences in this sample translate to the same CDR3. The CDR3 loop reads CASSLGPGATDTQYF. DNA for the CDR3: TGTGCCAGCAGCTTGGGCCCGGGGGCCACAGATACGCAGTATTTT. This chain joins TRBV5-4 and TRBJ2-3, with D possibly called TRBD1 or TRBD2 (6 bases each). The CDR3 loop spans 15 amino acids. The germline CDR1 and CDR2 sequences are SGHNT and YYREEE (reference sequence). V shed 0 bases and J shed 2 bases, with 10 bases lying between them.

The rearrangement uses TRBV2 and TRBJ2-5, with D hard to call. Looked up from germline, CDR1 is SNHLY and CDR2 is FYNNEI. Trimming took 8 bases from V and 4 from J, leaving 17 bases between them. The CDR3 has 14 amino acids. The CDR3 loop reads CASQIPRAGETQYF. The CDR3 bases are TGTGCCAGCCAAATCCCCCGGGCAGGAGAGACCCAGTACTTC.

The rearrangement links TRBV4-3 to TRBJ1-4, with D maybe TRBD1 (5 bases). Trimming stripped 3 bases from V and 7 bases from J, with 18 bases between. The germline V gene encodes CDR1 LGHNA and CDR2 YSLEER. The CDR3 consists of 16 residues. CDR3 in DNA: TGCGCCAGCAGCCAGGATCCCGGGACCCTTGGTGAAAAACTGTTTTTT. This encodes CASSQDPGTLGEKLFF.